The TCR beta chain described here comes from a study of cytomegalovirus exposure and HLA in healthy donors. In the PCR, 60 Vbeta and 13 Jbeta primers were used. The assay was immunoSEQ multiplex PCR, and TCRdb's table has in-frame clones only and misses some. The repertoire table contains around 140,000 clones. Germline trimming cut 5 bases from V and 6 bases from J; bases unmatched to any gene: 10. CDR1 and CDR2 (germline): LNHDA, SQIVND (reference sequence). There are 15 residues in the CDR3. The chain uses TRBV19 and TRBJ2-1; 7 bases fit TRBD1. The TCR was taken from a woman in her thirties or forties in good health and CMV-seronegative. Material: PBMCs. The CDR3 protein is CASSQPGTDLNEQFF. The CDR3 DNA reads TGTGCCAGTAGTCAGCCCGGGACAGATCTCAATGAGCAGTTCTTC. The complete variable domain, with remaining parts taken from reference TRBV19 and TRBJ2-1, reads DGGITQSPKYLFRKEGQNVTLSCEQNLNHDAMYWYRQDPGQGLRLIYYSQIVNDFQKGDIAEGYSVSREKKESFPLTVTSAQKNPTAFYLCASSQPGTDLNEQFFGPGTRLTVL.